The 15 T cell receptor beta chains in this list originate from one sample, sequenced in a study of somatic mutations in cytotoxic T cells in rheumatoid arthritis. The assay was immunoSEQ multiplex PCR, and TCRdb's table has in-frame clones only and misses some. The sample lists about 30,000 clones; around 83% were seen once. Specimen: CD8+ T cells sorted from blood. Every receptor here comes from an adult with rheumatoid arthritis.

The rearrangement joins TRBV2 to TRBJ2-2; the D is unclear. V was cut by 3 bases and J by 2 bases, with 10 bases left in between. The CDR3 consists of 15 residues. Germline V gene data show CDR1 as SNHLY and CDR2 as FYNNEI. CDR3 protein: CASSDSGSNTGELFF. The CDR3 nucleotides are TGTGCCAGCAGTGATTCGGGCTCCAACACCGGGGAGCTGTTTTTT.

This clone has only one observation. This CDR3 reads CASGLTPGQGFSYNEQFF. CDR3 in DNA: TGTGCTAGTGGTTTGACCCCGGGACAGGGGTTCTCCTACAATGAGCAGTTCTTC. The genes are TRBV12-5 and TRBJ2-1; 10 positions agree with TRBD1. CDR1 is LGHNT and CDR2 is FRNRAP in the germline V gene. The length of the CDR3 is 18 residues. V lost 2 bases, J lost 0 bases, and 7 bases stayed unmatched.

This clone was found once. The rearrangement joins TRBV19 to TRBJ2-7; perhaps D is TRBD1 or TRBD2 (6 bases each). Germline assignment: CDR1 LNHDA and CDR2 SQIVND (reference sequence). The CDR3 loop spans 15 amino acids. V lost 5 bases to trimming and J lost 4 bases, with 18 bases between them. CDR3 region: CASSPFGGHKYEQYF. The DNA for the CDR3 is TGTGCCAGTAGTCCCTTCGGGGGACATAAGTACGAGCAGTACTTC.

This chain uses TRBV6-1 with TRBJ2-5; TRBD1 agrees at 10 bases. Germline trimming cut 1 base from V and 5 bases from J; bases unmatched to any gene: 7. The germline V gene has CDR1 MNHNS and CDR2 SASEGT. The length of the CDR3 is 16 residues. DNA of the CDR3: TGTGCCAGCAGTGAAGAGACAGGGGGCGTCCAGGAGACCCAGTACTTC. Its translation: CASSEETGGVQETQYF.

CDR3 bases: TGTGCCAGCAGCTCGGGGACCCAGTACTTC. Translating it yields CASSSGTQYF. V is TRBV5-8 and J is TRBJ2-5; the D is unclear. Germline CDR1 reads SGHTS; CDR2 reads YDEGEE. Trimming removed 3 bases from V and 7 bases from J, with 4 bases in between. This CDR3 comprises 10 residues.

The chain is built from TRBV7-2 and TRBJ1-2; D gene ambiguous. The CDR3 loop spans 12 amino acids. The ends were cut back, 5 bases at V and 6 bases at J, with 10 bases in the middle. Germline lookup yields CDR1 SGHTA and CDR2 FQGNSA. In DNA, the CDR3 is TGTGCCAGCAGCGACCGACATCATGGCTACACCTTC. This sequence encodes CASSDRHHGYTF.

The chain employs TRBV6-5 and TRBJ2-1, with 7 positions matching TRBD2. The junction had 9 bases not matched to a gene; V was cut back by 11 bases and J by 2 bases. Germline V gene sequence: CDR1 MNHEY, CDR2 SVGAGI. The CDR3 is made up of 14 amino acids. The CDR3 here is CAASRGETYNEQFF. The CDR3, as DNA: TGTGCCGCTTCTCGGGGGGAGACCTACAATGAGCAGTTCTTC.

The chain employs TRBV6-6 and TRBJ1-2; D is unclear. The germline gives CDR1 MNHNY, CDR2 SVGAGI (reference sequence). The CDR3 runs 13 residues. V was clipped by 0 bases and J by 4 bases, with 6 bases between them. CDR3 DNA sequence: TGTGCCAGCAGTTACTCGAATCTCTATGGCTACACCTTC. It encodes CASSYSNLYGYTF.

The chain links TRBV5-6 to TRBJ1-2; 7 bases align to TRBD1. The J segment lost 4 bases and the V segment lost 6 bases, leaving 12 bases of the junction unmatched. Germline values: CDR1 SGHDT, CDR2 YYEEEE. The CDR3 consists of 15 residues. The CDR3 sequence is CASTSRGSAPYGYTF. The CDR3 region has the DNA TGTGCCAGCACCTCCAGGGGGTCGGCCCCCTATGGCTACACCTTC.

This clone is categorized as medium-sized. The chain combines TRBV9 with TRBJ1-2; 10 bases are a match to TRBD1. V dropped 4 bases and J dropped 4; count of bases not matched to a gene: 10. CDR1 and CDR2 (germline): SGDLS, YYNGEE. The CDR3 length is 16 residues. The CDR3 sequence: CASSPDRDRGIYGYTF. The CDR3 nucleotides are TGTGCCAGCAGCCCGGACCGGGACAGGGGAATCTATGGCTACACCTTC.

The rearrangement links TRBV5-4 to TRBJ2-7; 7 nucleotides line up with TRBD1. CDR3 length: 11 amino acids. Germline values: CDR1 SGHNT, CDR2 YYREEE (reference sequence). V lost 4 bases and J lost 7; bases outside the gene matches: 2. The CDR3 DNA sequence: TGTGCCAGCAGCGCACAGGGGGAGCAGTACTTC. Its protein is CASSAQGEQYF. The variable domain in full, completed from reference TRBV5-4 and TRBJ2-7, reads ETGVTQSPTHLIKTRGQQVTLRCSSQSGHNTVSWYQQALGQGPQFIFQYYREEENGRGNFPPRFSGLQFPNYSSELNVNALELDDSALYLCASSAQGEQYFGPGTRLTVT.

The V call is TRBV4-1, the J call TRBJ2-5, with 7 bases aligning to TRBD1. The junction had 6 bases not matched to a gene; V was cut back by 4 bases and J by 1 base. Germline CDR1 MGHRA, CDR2 YSYEKL. The CDR3 runs 15 residues. DNA for the CDR3: TGCGCCAGCAGCCTCCTAGGGGGCAGCCAAGAGACCCAGTACTTC. Protein product: CASSLLGGSQETQYF.

This clone was found a few times. The V gene is TRBV9, the J gene TRBJ1-4; TRBD1 agrees at 11 bases. Losses at the gene ends were 4 bases for V and 2 bases for J; bases not matched to a gene: 4. Germline CDR1 SGDLS, CDR2 YYNGEE. There are 16 residues in the CDR3. The CDR3 is CASSTGQGATNEKLFF. In DNA form, the CDR3 reads TGTGCCAGCAGCACCGGACAGGGGGCCACTAATGAAAAACTGTTTTTT.

This clone was observed a single time. The V call is TRBV4-3, the J call TRBJ2-7; 7 bases agree with TRBD2. Germline V gives CDR1 LGHNA, CDR2 YSLEER. The CDR3 totals 14 residues. The V segment lost 0 bases and the J segment 4 bases; nucleotides outside the gene matches: 3. CDR3 sequence: CASSQEPGGYEQYF. The CDR3 DNA reads TGCGCCAGCAGCCAAGAGCCGGGGGGTTACGAGCAGTACTTC.

V usage is TRBV7-3 and J usage is TRBJ1-2; 8 bases align to TRBD1. CDR1 is SGHTA and CDR2 is FQGTGA in the germline V gene. CDR3 length equals 15 residues. Trimming removed 4 bases from V and 8 bases from J; junction bases left unmatched: 12. The CDR3: CASSSRDRTMDGYTF. The CDR3 coding sequence is TGTGCCAGCAGCTCCAGGGACAGGACTATGGACGGCTACACCTTC. Supplemented by reference TRBV7-3 and TRBJ1-2, the full variable domain reads GAGVSQTPSNKVTEKGKYVELRCDPISGHTALYWYRQSLGQGPEFLIYFQGTGAADDSGLPNDRFFAVRPEGSVSTLKIQRTERGDSAVYLCASSSRDRTMDGYTFGSGTRLTVV.